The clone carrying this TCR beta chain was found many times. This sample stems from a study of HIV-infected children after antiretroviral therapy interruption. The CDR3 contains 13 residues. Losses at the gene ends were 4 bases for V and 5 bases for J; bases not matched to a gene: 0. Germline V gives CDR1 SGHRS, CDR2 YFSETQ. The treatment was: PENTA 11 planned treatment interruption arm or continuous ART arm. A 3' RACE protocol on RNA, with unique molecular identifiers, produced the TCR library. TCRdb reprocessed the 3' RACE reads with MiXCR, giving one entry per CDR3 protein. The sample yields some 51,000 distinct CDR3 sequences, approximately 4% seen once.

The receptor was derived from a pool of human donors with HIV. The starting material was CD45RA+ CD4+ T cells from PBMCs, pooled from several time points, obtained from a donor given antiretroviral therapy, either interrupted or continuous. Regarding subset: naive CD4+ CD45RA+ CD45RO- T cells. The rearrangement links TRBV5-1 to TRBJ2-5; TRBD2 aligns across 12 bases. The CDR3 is CASSGTSGETQYF. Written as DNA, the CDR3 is TGCGCCAGCAGCGGGACTAGCGGGGAGACCCAGTACTTC.